Following are 13 T cell receptor beta chains from one sample sequenced in a study of technical replicates of blood from several donors. Profiled with immunoSEQ multiplex PCR; TCRdb holds only in-frame clones, not every one. The sample has tens of thousands of clones, roughly 93% seen once; the top ten hold about 0.23%. Material for sequencing was T cells isolated from PBMCs. The source of these receptors is a human donor in good health.

V usage is TRBV7-8 and J usage is TRBJ2-5; 13 bases line up with TRBD2. Per the germline V gene, CDR1 is SGHVS and CDR2 is FQNEAQ. CDR3 length equals 18 residues. The V and J ends lost 2 bases and 3 bases, in that order; junction bases with no gene match: 9. In DNA form, the CDR3 reads TGTGCCAGCAGCTTATCAAGACTCGGACTAGCGGGGGAAGAGACCCAGTACTTC. It codes for CASSLSRLGLAGEETQYF.

V gene TRBV9 combines with J gene TRBJ1-5; tentative D call: TRBD1 (6 bases). Germline CDR1 reads SGDLS; CDR2 reads YYNGEE. Trimming stripped 4 bases from V and 10 bases from J, with 18 bases between. The CDR3 runs to 14 residues. CDR3 nucleotide sequence: TGTGCCAGCAGCCAAACTGGGGGACAAGGACCCCAGCATTTT. Its translation is CASSQTGGQGPQHF.

The V gene is TRBV27, the J gene TRBJ2-1; the D is unclear. The CDR3 is made up of 13 amino acids. Germline loops: CDR1 MNHEY, CDR2 SMNVEV (reference sequence). V dropped 1 base and J dropped 3 bases, with 4 bases sitting between them. The CDR3 nucleotides are TGTGCCAGCAGTTTATATAGCTACAATGAGCAGTTCTTC. Translated, it gives CASSLYSYNEQFF.

This clone was picked up one time. The J gene is TRBJ2-7, the V gene TRBV29-1, with TRBD1 identical over 7 bases. CDR1 and CDR2 (germline): SQVTM, ANQGSEA. The CDR3 contains 13 residues. J was trimmed by 0 bases and V by 5 bases; bases with no gene match: 4. DNA of the CDR3: TGCAGCGTTCGGAACAGGGGCTCCTACGAGCAGTACTTC. Residues: CSVRNRGSYEQYF.

This chain connects TRBV4-2 to TRBJ1-5, with D tentatively TRBD1 (5 bases). The germline V gene has CDR1 LGHNA and CDR2 YNFKEQ. V shed 0 bases and J shed 0 bases, with 18 bases lying between them. The CDR3 consists of 19 residues. The CDR3 spells CASSQDPAGYPYSNQPQHF. The DNA for the CDR3 is TGTGCCAGCAGCCAAGATCCCGCAGGGTACCCATATAGCAATCAGCCCCAGCATTTT.

CDR3 in DNA: TGCGCCAGCAGCTTGGATCAGGGGGCGTACAATGAGCAGTTCTTC. It yields the protein CASSLDQGAYNEQFF. V and J are TRBV5-1 and TRBJ2-1; 8 bases are a match to TRBD1. V was clipped by 0 bases and J by 4 bases; unmatched bases: 3. From germline, CDR1 is SGHRS and CDR2 YFSETQ. CDR3 length equals 15 residues.

The chain recombines TRBV6-5 with TRBJ2-3; 12 positions agree with TRBD1. CDR3 length: 16 residues. Germline V gives CDR1 MNHEY, CDR2 SVGAGI. After removal of 4 bases from V and 4 bases from J, the junction contained 6 bases not matched to a gene. CDR3 nucleotides: TGTGCCAGCAGTTCCTGGGACAGGGGGCGCTCAGATACGCAGTATTTT. Its protein is CASSSWDRGRSDTQYF.

This sequence joins TRBV11-2 and TRBJ1-4; TRBD1 agrees at 9 bases. The V segment lost 0 bases and the J segment 7 bases; nucleotides outside the gene matches: 6. Germline V gives CDR1 SGHAT, CDR2 FQNNGV. The CDR3 is 16 residues long. CDR3 protein: CASSLEQGAISEKLFF. The CDR3 DNA reads TGTGCCAGCAGCTTAGAACAGGGGGCGATCAGTGAAAAACTGTTTTTT.

The V call is TRBV2, the J call TRBJ2-2, with a possible D match to TRBD2 (6 bases). Germline V CDR1 and CDR2: SNHLY, FYNNEI. This CDR3 is built from 13 residues. Trimming took off 6 bases at V and 7 bases at J, with 12 bases between the two ends. CDR3 DNA: TGTGCCAGCAGGAGGAGGGACGGCGGGGAGCTGTTTTTT. Translating gives CASRRRDGGELFF. The full variable domain, with the rest looked up from reference TRBV2 and TRBJ2-2, is EPEVTQTPSHQVTQMGQEVILRCVPISNHLYFYWYRQILGQKVEFLVSFYNNEISEKSEIFDDQFSVERPDGSNFTLKIRSTKLEDSAMYFCASRRRDGGELFFGEGSRLTVL.

This rearrangement joins TRBV5-4 to TRBJ1-2, with a tentative D call TRBD1 (6 bases). This CDR3 has 14 amino acids. Deletions cut 0 bases from V and 7 bases from J, with 13 bases between. Germline V CDR1 and CDR2: SGHNT, YYREEE (reference sequence). Here the CDR3 reads CASSLERGTFGYTF. In nucleotides, the CDR3 is TGTGCCAGCAGCTTGGAGAGGGGGACCTTTGGCTACACCTTC.

The chain joins TRBV5-1 to TRBJ2-7; 9 bases line up with TRBD1. Germline CDR1 and CDR2: SGHRS and YFSETQ. This CDR3 has 15 amino acids. V was pared by 4 bases and J by 5 bases, with 10 bases of the junction left unmatched. CDR3 in amino acids: CASSSSRDRDHEQYF. The CDR3 region has the DNA TGCGCCAGCAGCAGCTCCCGGGACAGGGACCACGAGCAGTACTTC. Supplemented by reference TRBV5-1 and TRBJ2-7, the full variable domain reads KAGVTQTPRYLIKTRGQQVTLSCSPISGHRSVSWYQQTPGQGLQFLFEYFSETQRNKGNFPGRFSGRQFSNSRSEMNVSTLELGDSALYLCASSSSRDRDHEQYFGPGTRLTVT.

Only one count was recorded for this clone. The DNA of the CDR3 is TGCGCCAGCAGCTTGGGACCTAGCGGGGAAGATACGCAGTATTTT. Protein sequence: CASSLGPSGEDTQYF. This chain joins TRBV5-1 and TRBJ2-3; 9 bases agree with TRBD2. CDR3 size: 15 residues. V lost 0 bases, J lost 5 bases, and 4 bases stayed unmatched. Germline-derived CDR1 and CDR2 are SGHRS and YFSETQ.

V is TRBV4-1 and J is TRBJ1-2; no definite D call. The CDR3 is made up of 15 amino acids. With 2 bases removed from V and 5 bases from J, the gap between germline ends came to 15 bases. The germline CDR1 and CDR2 sequences are MGHRA and YSYEKL. The DNA for the CDR3 is TGCGCCAGCAGCCAAAAGGGAGCGGTTAAGTATGGCTACACCTTC. This sequence encodes CASSQKGAVKYGYTF.